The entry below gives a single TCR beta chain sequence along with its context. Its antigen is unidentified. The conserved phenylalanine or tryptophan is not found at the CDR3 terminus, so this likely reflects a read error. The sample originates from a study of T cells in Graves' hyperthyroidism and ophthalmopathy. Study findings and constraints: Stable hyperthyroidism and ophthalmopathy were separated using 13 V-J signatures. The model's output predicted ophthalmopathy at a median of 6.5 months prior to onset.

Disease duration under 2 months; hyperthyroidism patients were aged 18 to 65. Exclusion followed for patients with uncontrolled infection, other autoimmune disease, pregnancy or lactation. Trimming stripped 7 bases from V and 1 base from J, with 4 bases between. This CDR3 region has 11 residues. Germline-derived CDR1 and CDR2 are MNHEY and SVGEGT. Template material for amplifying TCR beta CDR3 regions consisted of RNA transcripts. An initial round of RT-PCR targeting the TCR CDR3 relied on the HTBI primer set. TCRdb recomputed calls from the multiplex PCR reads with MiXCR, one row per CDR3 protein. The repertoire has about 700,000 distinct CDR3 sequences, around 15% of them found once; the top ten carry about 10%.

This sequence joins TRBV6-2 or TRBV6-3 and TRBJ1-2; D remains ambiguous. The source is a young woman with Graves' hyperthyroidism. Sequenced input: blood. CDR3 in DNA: TGTGCCAGCAAAAGTAACTATGGCTACACCCTC. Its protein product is CASKSNYGYTL.